This T cell receptor (beta chain) was identified during a study of a mutant IDH1 vaccine in newly diagnosed glioma. In germline, CDR1 is MDHEN, CDR2 SYDVKM. Between the trimmed V and J ends, which lost 6 bases and 6 bases, there was a span of 9 bases. The CDR3 length is 11 residues. About this clone: No antigen is known for it.

Sequenced by immunoSEQ multiplex PCR; TCRdb stores in-frame clones only, minus some. The sample includes approximately 50,000 clones, about 90% of them seen just once. Time point meaning: week 23, last vaccination. Vaccinated patients received 300 ug of mutant IDH1 20-mer peptide per dose, with topical imiquimod. The V gene is TRBV28, the J gene TRBJ2-7, with unresolved D. The input for sequencing was PBMCs, taken from a glioma patient whose treatment included an IDH1 peptide vaccine. The TCR comes from a man aged 40-49 years with glioma. CDR3 DNA sequence: TGTGCCAGCAGGTCCACTACCGAGCAGTACTTC. This encodes CASRSTTEQYF.